The present T cell receptor beta chain was sequenced within a study of blood T cell repertoires in COVID-19. As for the study in general: Samples came from the United States, Italy and Spain, spanning acute and convalescent COVID-19. PBMCs, B-cell-depleted T cells, or T cells provided the cDNA or gDNA that made up the material.

This CDR3 is 14 amino acids long. In germline, CDR1 is SGHRS, CDR2 YFSETQ. Trimming took off 0 bases at V and 7 bases at J, with 13 bases between the two ends. Authors' analysis steps: Reference gene primer amplification gave estimated nucleated cell counts. TCRdb's table, derived via immunoSEQ multiplex PCR, lists solely in-frame clones and lacks some. That table gives V, J and clone size, and the DNA gave D and trimming. The table shows 400,000 to 450,000 clones, with 80% to 90% occurring only once. The sample was peripheral blood. The sequence was obtained from a woman under 40 with active or convalescent COVID-19. The chain carries TRBV5-1 and TRBJ1-1; D remains unclear. CDR3 DNA sequence: TGCGCCAGCAGCTTGGTGAACAGTGGGCTTGAAGCTTTCTTT. It yields the protein CASSLVNSGLEAFF.